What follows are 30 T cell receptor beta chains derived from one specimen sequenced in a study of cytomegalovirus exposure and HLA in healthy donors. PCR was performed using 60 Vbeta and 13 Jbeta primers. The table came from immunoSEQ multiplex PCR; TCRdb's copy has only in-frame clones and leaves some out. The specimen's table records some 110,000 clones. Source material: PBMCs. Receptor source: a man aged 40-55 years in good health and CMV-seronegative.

As DNA, the CDR3 is TGCAGCGTTGAAAGGGATACAGCGGCTATGCCCTACAATGAGCAGTTCTTC. Residues: CSVERDTAAMPYNEQFF. The chain has TRBV29-1 and TRBJ2-1; a possible D gene is TRBD2 (5 bases). The CDR3 sequence is 17 residues long. The germline V gene encodes CDR1 SQVTM and CDR2 ANQGSEA. V was trimmed by 2 bases and J by 2 bases, leaving 19 bases between them.

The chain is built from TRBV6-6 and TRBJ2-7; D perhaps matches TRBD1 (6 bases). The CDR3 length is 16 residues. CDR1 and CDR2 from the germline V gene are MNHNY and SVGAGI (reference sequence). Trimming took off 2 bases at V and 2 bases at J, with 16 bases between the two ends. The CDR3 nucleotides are TGTGCCAGCAGTTACGGTTCGGCAGGGGTCACCTACGAGCAGTACTTC. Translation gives CASSYGSAGVTYEQYF.

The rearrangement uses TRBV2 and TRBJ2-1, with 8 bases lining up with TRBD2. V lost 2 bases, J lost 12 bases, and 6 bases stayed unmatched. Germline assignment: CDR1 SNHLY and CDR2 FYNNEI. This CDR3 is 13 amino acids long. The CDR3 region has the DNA TGTGCCAGCAGTGAAATTGGACTAGCTCGGCAGTTCTTC. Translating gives CASSEIGLARQFF.

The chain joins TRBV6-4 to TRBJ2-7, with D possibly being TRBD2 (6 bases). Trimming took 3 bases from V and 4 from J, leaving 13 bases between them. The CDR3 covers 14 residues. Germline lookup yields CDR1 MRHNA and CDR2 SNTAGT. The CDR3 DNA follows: TGTGCCAGCAGTGAGGTGGAGGGCCCGTACGAGCAGTACTTC. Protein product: CASSEVEGPYEQYF.

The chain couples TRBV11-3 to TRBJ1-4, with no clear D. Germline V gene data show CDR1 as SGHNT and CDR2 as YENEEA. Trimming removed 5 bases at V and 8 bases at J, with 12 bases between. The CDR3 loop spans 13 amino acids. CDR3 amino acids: CASSTGRGEKLFF. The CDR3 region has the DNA TGTGCCAGCAGCACTGGACGAGGGGAAAAACTGTTTTTT.

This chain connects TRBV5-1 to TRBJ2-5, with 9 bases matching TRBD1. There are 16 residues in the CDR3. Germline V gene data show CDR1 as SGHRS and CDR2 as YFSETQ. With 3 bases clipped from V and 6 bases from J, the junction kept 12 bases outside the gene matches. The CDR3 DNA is TGCGCCAGCAGCTGGATAGGGCGACAGGGGGGGAAGACCCAGTACTTC. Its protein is CASSWIGRQGGKTQYF.

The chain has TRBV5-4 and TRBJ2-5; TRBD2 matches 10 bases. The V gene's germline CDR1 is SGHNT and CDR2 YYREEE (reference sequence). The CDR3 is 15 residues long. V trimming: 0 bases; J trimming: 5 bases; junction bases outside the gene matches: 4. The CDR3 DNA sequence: TGTGCCAGCAGCTTGGAGCGGGAGGGTTGGGAGACCCAGTACTTC. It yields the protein CASSLEREGWETQYF.

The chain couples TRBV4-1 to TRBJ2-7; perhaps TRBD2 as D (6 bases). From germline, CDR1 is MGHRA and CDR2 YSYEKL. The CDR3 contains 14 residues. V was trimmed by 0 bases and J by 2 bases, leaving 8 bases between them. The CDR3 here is CASSQEGGTYEQYF. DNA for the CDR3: TGCGCCAGCAGCCAAGAAGGCGGGACCTACGAGCAGTACTTC.

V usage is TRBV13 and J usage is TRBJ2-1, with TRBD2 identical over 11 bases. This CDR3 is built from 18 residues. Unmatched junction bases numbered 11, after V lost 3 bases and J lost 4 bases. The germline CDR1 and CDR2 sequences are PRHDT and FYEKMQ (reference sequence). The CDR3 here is CASSFETSGRVSYNEQFF. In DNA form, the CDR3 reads TGTGCCAGCAGCTTCGAAACTAGCGGGAGAGTTTCTTACAATGAGCAGTTCTTC.

CDR3 sequence (DNA): TGTGCCAGCAGCCTCGGGACAGGGATGAACACTGAAGCTTTCTTT. This sequence encodes CASSLGTGMNTEAFF. The genes are TRBV11-3 and TRBJ1-1; 9 nucleotides agree with TRBD1. J lost 0 bases, V lost 5 bases, and 4 bases had no gene match. Germline CDR1 reads SGHNT; CDR2 reads YENEEA. This CDR3 contains 15 residues.

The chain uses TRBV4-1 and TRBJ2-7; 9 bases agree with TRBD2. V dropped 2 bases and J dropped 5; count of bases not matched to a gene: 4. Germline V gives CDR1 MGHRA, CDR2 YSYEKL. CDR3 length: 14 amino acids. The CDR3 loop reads CASSQLGTSNEQYF. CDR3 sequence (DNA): TGCGCCAGCAGCCAACTTGGGACTAGCAACGAGCAGTACTTC.

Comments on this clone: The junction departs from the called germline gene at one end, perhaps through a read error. DNA of the CDR3: TGTGCCACCAGCCTCGCCGACCACTATGGCTACATCTTC. Its translation: CATSLADHYGYIF. The chain has TRBV19 and TRBJ1-2; unclear D gene. The V gene's germline CDR1 is LNHDA and CDR2 SQIVND (reference sequence). The CDR3 totals 13 residues.

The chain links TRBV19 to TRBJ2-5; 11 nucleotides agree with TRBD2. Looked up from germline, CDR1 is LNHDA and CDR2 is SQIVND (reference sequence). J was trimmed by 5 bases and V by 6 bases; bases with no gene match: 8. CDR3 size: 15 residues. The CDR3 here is CASRPLAGGVETQYF. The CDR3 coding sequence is TGTGCCAGTAGACCCCTAGCGGGAGGAGTGGAGACCCAGTACTTC.

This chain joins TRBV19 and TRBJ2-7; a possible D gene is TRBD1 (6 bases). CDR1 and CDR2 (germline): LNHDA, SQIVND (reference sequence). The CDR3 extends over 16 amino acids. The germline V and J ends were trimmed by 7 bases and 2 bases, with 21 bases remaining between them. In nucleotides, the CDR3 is TGTGCCAGTATGCCCTCGGATGCAGGGGACACCTACGAGCAGTACTTC. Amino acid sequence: CASMPSDAGDTYEQYF. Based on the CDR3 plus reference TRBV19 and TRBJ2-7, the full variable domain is DGGITQSPKYLFRKEGQNVTLSCEQNLNHDAMYWYRQDPGQGLRLIYYSQIVNDFQKGDIAEGYSVSREKKESFPLTVTSAQKNPTAFYLCASMPSDAGDTYEQYFGPGTRLTVT.

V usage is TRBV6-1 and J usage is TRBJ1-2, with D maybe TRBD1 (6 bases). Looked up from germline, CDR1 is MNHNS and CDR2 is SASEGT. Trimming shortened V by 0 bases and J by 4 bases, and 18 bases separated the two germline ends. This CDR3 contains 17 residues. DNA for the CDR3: TGTGCCAGCAGTGAAGCGCTTTTAGGACAGCTTCTCTATGGCTACACCTTC. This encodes CASSEALLGQLLYGYTF.

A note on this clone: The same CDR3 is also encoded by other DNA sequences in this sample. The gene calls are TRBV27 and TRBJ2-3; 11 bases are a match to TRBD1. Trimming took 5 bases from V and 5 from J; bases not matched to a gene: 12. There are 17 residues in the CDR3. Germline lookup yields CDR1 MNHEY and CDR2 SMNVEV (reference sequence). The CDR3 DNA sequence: TGTGCCAGCAGTCTAAGGACAGGGGGCGCTGTTAGAGATACGCAGTATTTT. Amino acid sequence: CASSLRTGGAVRDTQYF.

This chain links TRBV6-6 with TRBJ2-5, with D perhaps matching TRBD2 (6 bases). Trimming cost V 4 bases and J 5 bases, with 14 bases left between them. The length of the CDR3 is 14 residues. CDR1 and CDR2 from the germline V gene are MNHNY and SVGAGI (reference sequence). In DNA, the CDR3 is TGTGCCAGCAGTTCCCCCGGGACTTCGGAGACCCAGTACTTC. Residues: CASSSPGTSETQYF.

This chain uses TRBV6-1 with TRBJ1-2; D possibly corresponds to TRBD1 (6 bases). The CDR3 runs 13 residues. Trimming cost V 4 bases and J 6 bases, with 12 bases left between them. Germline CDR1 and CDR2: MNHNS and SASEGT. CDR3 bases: TGTGCCAGCAGTGTAACACAGGGAGATGGCTACACCTTC. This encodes CASSVTQGDGYTF.

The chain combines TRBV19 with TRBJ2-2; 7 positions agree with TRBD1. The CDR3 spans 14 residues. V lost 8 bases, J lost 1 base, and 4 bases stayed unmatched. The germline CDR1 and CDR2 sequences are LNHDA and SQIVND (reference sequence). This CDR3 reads CASSRTGNTGELFF. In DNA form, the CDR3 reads TGTGCCAGTTCCCGGACAGGGAACACCGGGGAGCTGTTTTTT.

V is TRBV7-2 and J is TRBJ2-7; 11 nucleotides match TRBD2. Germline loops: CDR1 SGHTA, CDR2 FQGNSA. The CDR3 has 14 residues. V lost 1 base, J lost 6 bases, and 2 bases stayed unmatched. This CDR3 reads CASSLGLAGSEQYF. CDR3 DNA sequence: TGTGCCAGCAGCTTAGGACTAGCGGGAAGCGAGCAGTACTTC.

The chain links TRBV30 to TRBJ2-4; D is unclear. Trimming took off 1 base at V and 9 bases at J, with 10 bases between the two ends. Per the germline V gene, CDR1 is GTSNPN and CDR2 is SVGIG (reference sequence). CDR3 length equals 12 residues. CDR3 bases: TGTGCCTGGAGTGGTGTTAGGAGCATTCAGTACTTC. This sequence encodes CAWSGVRSIQYF.

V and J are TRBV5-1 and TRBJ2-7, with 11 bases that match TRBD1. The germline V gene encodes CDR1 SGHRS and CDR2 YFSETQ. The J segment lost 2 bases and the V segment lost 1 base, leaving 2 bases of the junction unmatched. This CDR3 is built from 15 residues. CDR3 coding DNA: TGCGCCAGCAGCTTGCAGGGACAGGGGGCCTACGAGCAGTACTTC. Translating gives CASSLQGQGAYEQYF.

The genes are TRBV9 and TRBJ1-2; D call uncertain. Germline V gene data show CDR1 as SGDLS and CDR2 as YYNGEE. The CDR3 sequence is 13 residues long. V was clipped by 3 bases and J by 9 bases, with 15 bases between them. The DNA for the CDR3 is TGTGCCAGCAGCGCCCAACCGGGGTCAAGCTACACCTTC. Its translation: CASSAQPGSSYTF.

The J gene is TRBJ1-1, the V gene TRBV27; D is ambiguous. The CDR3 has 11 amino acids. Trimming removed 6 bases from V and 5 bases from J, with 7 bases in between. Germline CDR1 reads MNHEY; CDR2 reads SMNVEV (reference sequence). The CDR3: CASRFRTEAFF. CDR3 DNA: TGTGCCAGCAGGTTCCGGACTGAAGCTTTCTTT.

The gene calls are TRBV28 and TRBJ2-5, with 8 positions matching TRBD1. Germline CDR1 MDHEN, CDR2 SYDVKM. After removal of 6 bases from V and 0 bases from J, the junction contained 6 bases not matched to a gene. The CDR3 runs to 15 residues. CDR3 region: CASRQPGQDQETQYF. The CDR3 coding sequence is TGTGCCAGCAGACAGCCGGGACAGGACCAAGAGACCCAGTACTTC.

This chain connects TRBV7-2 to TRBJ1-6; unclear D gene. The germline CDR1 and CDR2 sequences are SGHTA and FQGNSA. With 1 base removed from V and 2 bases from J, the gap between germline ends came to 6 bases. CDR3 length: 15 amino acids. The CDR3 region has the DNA TGTGCCAGCAGCTTAGAAGAGGCCTATAATTCACCCCTCCACTTT. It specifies CASSLEEAYNSPLHF.

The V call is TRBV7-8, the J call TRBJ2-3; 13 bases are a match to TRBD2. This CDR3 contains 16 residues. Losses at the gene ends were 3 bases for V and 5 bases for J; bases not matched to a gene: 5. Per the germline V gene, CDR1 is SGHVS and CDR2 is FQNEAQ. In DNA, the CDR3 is TGTGCCAGCAGCTTTGAACTAGCGGGAGGGATAGATACGCAGTATTTT. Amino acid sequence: CASSFELAGGIDTQYF.

DNA for the CDR3: TGTGCCAGCCGCCAGAGTCGGGCTAGCGGAGATAGGGACGAGCAGTACTTC. This gives the protein CASRQSRASGDRDEQYF. The chain is built from TRBV11-2 and TRBJ2-7, with 7 bases aligning to TRBD2. The CDR3 runs to 17 residues. The V gene's germline CDR1 is SGHAT and CDR2 FQNNGV. V gave up 8 bases and J gave up 5 bases; unmatched junction bases: 21.

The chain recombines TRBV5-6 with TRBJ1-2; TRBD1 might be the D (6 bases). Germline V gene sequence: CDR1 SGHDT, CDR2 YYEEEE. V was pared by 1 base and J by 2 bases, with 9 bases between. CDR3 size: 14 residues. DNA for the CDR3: TGTGCCAGCAGCTTGACAGGGCGCAACTATGGCTACACCTTC. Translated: CASSLTGRNYGYTF.

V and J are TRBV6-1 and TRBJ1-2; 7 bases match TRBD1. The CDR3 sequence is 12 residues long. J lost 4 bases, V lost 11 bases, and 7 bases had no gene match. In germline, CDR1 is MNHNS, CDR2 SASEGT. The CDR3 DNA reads TGTGCCGCAAAGGGGGCACTCTATGGCTACACCTTC. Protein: CAAKGALYGYTF.